The 17 T cell receptor beta chains given below trace back to one sample, sequenced in a study of immune characterization of retroperitoneal liposarcoma (dated by TCRdb to between 2018 and 2021). Preparation of the library involved PCR. The sequencer listed for this sample is NextSeq 500. The public reads were reanalyzed by TCRdb: fastp trimming at Q25, MiXCR alignment, in-frame beta chains only. For every CDR3 protein sequence, its rows merge into one entry that carries the most common genes and DNA. Counted in this sample were approximately 3,100 distinct CDR3 sequences; about 52% of them appeared once. Together, the top ten hold around 57% of the sample. The specimen was tumor tissue. Receptor source: a male donor with retroperitoneal liposarcoma.

This CDR3 is CASRDGRAPFHEQFF. In DNA form, the CDR3 reads TGTGCCAGCAGGGACGGACGGGCCCCCTTCCATGAGCAGTTCTTC. The chain recombines TRBV6-1 with TRBJ2-1; D call uncertain. Germline V gene sequence: CDR1 MNHNS, CDR2 SASEGT. There are 15 residues in the CDR3. Trimming left V 6 bases short and J 8 bases short, with 20 bases between.

The count of this clonotype is one. The gene calls are TRBV6-1 and TRBJ2-1; TRBD2 might be the D (5 bases). V dropped 2 bases and J dropped 5 bases, with 7 bases sitting between them. There are 13 residues in the CDR3. The germline CDR1 and CDR2 sequences are MNHNS and SASEGT. The CDR3 sequence is CASSEWGDNEQFF. For the CDR3, the DNA is TGTGCCAGCAGTGAATGGGGAGACAATGAGCAGTTCTTC.

This clonotype counts as large. V is TRBV7-6 and J is TRBJ2-3, with no clear D. CDR1 and CDR2 from the germline V gene are SGHVS and FNYEAQ. This CDR3 contains 12 residues. V was clipped by 4 bases and J by 4 bases, with 6 bases between them. DNA of the CDR3: TGTGCCAGCAGCTCACGGCCAGATACGCAGTATTTT. This codes for CASSSRPDTQYF.

This chain uses TRBV6-1 with TRBJ2-1; 7 bases are shared with TRBD1. The CDR3 contains 12 residues. Per germline, CDR1 MNHNS and CDR2 SASEGT. V lost 9 bases and J lost 10; bases outside the gene matches: 9. CDR3 bases: TGTGCCAGAATCGGACAGGCCAACGAGCAGTTCTTC. Translated, it gives CARIGQANEQFF.

The J gene is TRBJ2-4, the V gene TRBV6-5; 10 positions agree with TRBD2. CDR3 length: 15 amino acids. Germline CDR1 and CDR2: MNHEY and SVGAGI. Losses at the gene ends were 6 bases for V and 5 bases for J; bases not matched to a gene: 7. DNA for the CDR3: TGTGCCAGCAGGACTCTAGCGGGGGAGGAAAACATTCAGTACTTC. Residues: CASRTLAGEENIQYF.

In this sample, this clonotype turned up a few times. This chain joins TRBV6-1 and TRBJ1-4, with unresolved D. Germline CDR1 and CDR2: MNHNS and SASEGT. The length of the CDR3 is 14 residues. Trimming removed 4 bases at V and 2 bases at J, with 8 bases between. The CDR3 DNA sequence: TGTGCCAGCAGTGCCATCATTACTAATGAAAAACTGTTTTTT. This codes for CASSAIITNEKLFF.

This chain uses TRBV7-2 with TRBJ1-2; TRBD1 matches 8 bases. CDR1 and CDR2 from the germline V gene are SGHTA and FQGNSA. The CDR3 extends over 17 amino acids. The junction had 8 bases not matched to a gene; V was cut back by 0 bases and J by 2 bases. CDR3: CASSLAFGTGLNYGYTF. As DNA, the CDR3 is TGTGCCAGCAGCTTAGCGTTTGGGACAGGCCTAAACTATGGCTACACCTTC. The variable domain in full, completed from reference TRBV7-2 and TRBJ1-2, reads GAGVSQSPSNKVTEKGKDVELRCDPISGHTALYWYRQSLGQGLEFLIYFQGNSAPDKSGLPSDRFSAERTGGSVSTLTIQRTQQEDSAVYLCASSLAFGTGLNYGYTFGSGTRLTVV.

This clonotype was detected a few times. One base away lies a much larger clone, so this may be a sequencing read error. The chain joins TRBV7-9 to TRBJ2-1, with 11 bases aligning to TRBD2. The CDR3 contains 16 residues. Trimming took 5 bases from V and 13 from J; bases not matched to a gene: 16. The germline gives CDR1 SEHNR, CDR2 FQNEAQ (reference sequence). CDR3 amino acids: CASSPGLAGGLETQFF. The CDR3 DNA reads as TGTGCCAGCAGCCCTGGACTAGCGGGCGGGCTTGAGACCCAGTTCTTC.

V gene TRBV7-2 combines with J gene TRBJ2-1; D is uncertain. Germline assignment: CDR1 SGHTA and CDR2 FQGNSA. The CDR3 runs 16 residues. Between the trimmed V and J ends, which lost 1 base and 0 bases, there was a span of 10 bases. Written as DNA, the CDR3 is TGTGCCAGCAGCTTAGTCGCGGCGAGCTCCTACAATGAGCAGTTCTTC. Translation gives CASSLVAASSYNEQFF. Combining the CDR3 with reference TRBV7-2 and TRBJ2-1 gives the whole variable domain GAGVSQSPSNKVTEKGKDVELRCDPISGHTALYWYRQSLGQGLEFLIYFQGNSAPDKSGLPSDRFSAERTGGSVSTLTIQRTQQEDSAVYLCASSLVAASSYNEQFFGPGTRLTVL.

The chain combines TRBV6-6 with TRBJ1-6, with D possibly TRBD1 on 5 matching bases. The CDR3 contains 15 residues. Trimming cost V 0 bases and J 10 bases, with 13 bases left between them. Germline-derived CDR1 and CDR2 are MNHNY and SVGAGI (reference sequence). CDR3 amino acids: CASSYSPPRGSPLHF. The DNA of the CDR3 is TGTGCCAGCAGTTACTCCCCCCCCCGGGGCTCACCCCTCCACTTT.

V usage is TRBV6-6 and J usage is TRBJ1-2; a weak D match, TRBD1 (6 bases). Germline loops: CDR1 MNHNY, CDR2 SVGAGI (reference sequence). The CDR3 length is 16 residues. V shed 0 bases and J shed 1 base, with 12 bases lying between them. The CDR3 nucleotides are TGTGCCAGCAGTTACTCGAGACAGGTCCTTAACTATGGCTACACCTTC. The encoded protein is CASSYSRQVLNYGYTF.

This chain links TRBV7-2 with TRBJ2-1; TRBD2 matches at 13 bases. TRBJ2-5 explains the end of the DNA better; the J call may be wrong. CDR1 SGHTA and CDR2 FQGNSA come from the germline V gene. This CDR3 contains 19 residues. CDR3 DNA: TGTGCCAGCAGCTTAAGGGGGACTAGCGGGATGCACTCTCAAGAGACCCAGTACTTC. The encoded protein is CASSLRGTSGMHSQETQYF.

This rearrangement joins TRBV6-6 to TRBJ2-1, with TRBD2 identical over 11 bases. The CDR3 spans 20 residues. After removal of 0 bases from V and 0 bases from J, the junction contained 10 bases not matched to a gene. Germline V gives CDR1 MNHNY, CDR2 SVGAGI (reference sequence). DNA for the CDR3: TGTGCCAGCAGTTACTCCCGAGGGACTAGCGGCCCGAGCTCCTACAATGAGCAGTTCTTC. This translates into CASSYSRGTSGPSSYNEQFF.

The V gene is TRBV12-3 or TRBV12-4, the J gene TRBJ2-7; 8 positions agree with TRBD2. The CDR3 runs to 16 residues. Unmatched junction bases numbered 10, after V lost 3 bases and J lost 3 bases. The CDR3 protein is CASSFGAGGPGYEQYF. CDR3 nucleotide sequence: TGTGCCAGCAGTTTTGGGGCGGGAGGCCCCGGCTACGAGCAGTACTTC.

CDR3: CASSEGCEQETQYF. CDR3 nucleotide sequence: TGTGCCAGCAGTGAAGGGTGTGAACAAGAGACCCAGTACTTC. This chain joins TRBV6-1 and TRBJ2-5; D remains unclear. The CDR3 runs 14 residues. Trimming took 1 base from V and 2 from J, leaving 8 bases between them. Per the germline V gene, CDR1 is MNHNS and CDR2 is SASEGT.

This chain links TRBV12-3 or TRBV12-4 with TRBJ1-2; no firm D call. Trimming stripped 2 bases from V and 4 bases from J, with 8 bases between. The CDR3 covers 13 residues. DNA for the CDR3: TGTGCCAGCAGTTTATCCCCGGCCTATGGCTACACCTTC. Translated: CASSLSPAYGYTF.

This clonotype is labeled large. The chain recombines TRBV12-3 or TRBV12-4 with TRBJ2-2, with 14 bases that match TRBD2. This CDR3 has 19 amino acids. Trimming took 4 bases from V and 8 from J; bases not matched to a gene: 15. The CDR3 coding sequence is TGTGCCAGCAGTTCCGAGGGACTAGCGGGGGCCCATGTCGGAGGGGAGCTGTTTTTT. Its protein product is CASSSEGLAGAHVGGELFF.